The clone carrying this T cell receptor beta chain was recorded a few times. Those who donated were healthy HIV-negative adults, with no recent acute infections or vaccinations reported. Produced via immunoSEQ multiplex PCR; TCRdb's table is partial and in-frame only. The top ten clones hold 0.89% of a sample with some 1.1 million clones, roughly 77% of them seen once. The data belong to a study of shared clonotypes between healthy human individuals. Source material: memory CD4+ T cells from PBMCs. Noted subset: CD45RA-negative fraction. The source is a man between 18 and 35 years old in good health. Some clones in this sample may be carry-over from other donors' samples.

CDR3 in amino acids: CASGLAGRQTQYF. In nucleotides, the CDR3 is TGCGCCAGCGGACTAGCGGGAAGGCAGACCCAGTACTTC. The rearrangement uses TRBV10-2 and TRBJ2-5, with 12 positions matching TRBD2. This CDR3 spans 13 amino acids. From germline, CDR1 is WSHSY and CDR2 SAAADI. The V gene end was trimmed by 8 bases and the J gene end by 6 bases; junction bases not matched to a gene: 4.